The 12 T cell receptor beta chains given below trace back to one sample, sequenced in a study of shared clonotypes between healthy human individuals. TCRdb's table, derived via immunoSEQ multiplex PCR, lists solely in-frame clones and lacks some. Of roughly 2.2 million clones listed, roughly 90% are singletons. Sequenced: naive CD4+ T cells from PBMCs. The subset was: CD45RA+ positively selected. The receptors stem from a man younger than 35 in good health. Some clones in this sample may be carry-over from other donors' samples.

The J gene is TRBJ2-3, the V gene TRBV19; 11 nucleotides match TRBD2. Per germline, CDR1 LNHDA and CDR2 SQIVND (reference sequence). The V gene end was trimmed by 8 bases and the J gene end by 2 bases; junction bases not matched to a gene: 3. This CDR3 spans 14 amino acids. CDR3 DNA: TGTGCCAGTTATAGCGGGAGGGACACAGATACGCAGTATTTT. Translation gives CASYSGRDTDTQYF.

The DNA for the CDR3 is TGCGCCAGCAGCCAAGCTCCGCCGGGACAGGGGGCGCGAGGCGGTCAGCCCCAGCATTTT. This encodes CASSQAPPGQGARGGQPQHF. The V gene is TRBV4-3, the J gene TRBJ1-5; 12 nucleotides match TRBD1. The CDR3 contains 20 residues. After removal of 1 base from V and 6 bases from J, the junction contained 16 bases not matched to a gene. Germline-derived CDR1 and CDR2 are LGHNA and YSLEER.

CDR3 sequence reads: CASSSRGIPYEQYF. CDR3 sequence (DNA): TGTGCCAGCAGCTCTCGGGGGATCCCCTACGAGCAGTACTTC. The chain has TRBV7-9 and TRBJ2-7; maybe TRBD2 (6 bases). Germline CDR1 is SEHNR and CDR2 is FQNEAQ (reference sequence). The V and J ends lost 4 bases and 2 bases respectively, with 12 bases between them. The CDR3 consists of 14 residues.

The chain employs TRBV6-5 and TRBJ2-7; D tentatively fits TRBD1 or TRBD2 (6 bases each). V lost 2 bases and J lost 6, with 11 bases in between. This CDR3 is 13 amino acids long. Germline loops: CDR1 MNHEY, CDR2 SVGAGI. CDR3 nucleotide sequence: TGTGCCAGCAGTTACGGGGGGCAGGGCGAGCAGTACTTC. Translation: CASSYGGQGEQYF.

The chain recombines TRBV13 with TRBJ2-5, with 13 bases fitting TRBD2. The CDR3 consists of 16 residues. V gave up 4 bases and J gave up 4 bases; unmatched junction bases: 6. Germline lookup yields CDR1 PRHDT and CDR2 FYEKMQ (reference sequence). CDR3 sequence: CASSSSGLAGTETQYF. The CDR3 DNA reads TGTGCCAGCAGCTCGTCGGGACTAGCGGGAACAGAGACCCAGTACTTC.

This chain uses TRBV11-3 with TRBJ2-7, with D perhaps given as TRBD1 or TRBD2 (7 bases each). The V and J ends lost 4 bases and 3 bases respectively, with 13 bases between them. CDR1 is SGHNT, CDR2 YENEEA, per germline. This CDR3 comprises 14 residues. This CDR3 is CASSYSGGDYEQYF. DNA for the CDR3: TGTGCCAGCAGCTACTCAGGGGGGGACTACGAGCAGTACTTC.

The V gene is TRBV9, the J gene TRBJ2-3; D not certain. Germline lookup yields CDR1 SGDLS and CDR2 YYNGEE. V was cut by 4 bases and J by 4 bases, with 13 bases left in between. The CDR3 has 14 amino acids. The CDR3 reads CASSTLPVPDTQYF. The CDR3 DNA reads as TGTGCCAGCAGCACTCTTCCAGTGCCAGATACGCAGTATTTT. The full variable domain, its missing parts supplied by reference TRBV9 and TRBJ2-3, is DSGVTQTPKHLITATGQRVTLRCSPRSGDLSVYWYQQSLDQGLQFLIQYYNGEERAKGNILERFSAQQFPDLHSELNLSSLELGDSALYFCASSTLPVPDTQYFGPGTRLTVL.

The chain uses TRBV10-3 and TRBJ1-1; 8 nucleotides match TRBD1. J was trimmed by 8 bases and V by 6 bases; bases with no gene match: 2. The germline V gene has CDR1 ENHRY and CDR2 SYGVKD. This CDR3 has 11 residues. As DNA, the CDR3 is TGTGCCATCAGGGGACAGGACGAAGCTTTCTTT. This gives the protein CAIRGQDEAFF.

J is TRBJ1-2 and V is TRBV5-1; possibly TRBD1 for D (6 bases). The germline V gene encodes CDR1 SGHRS and CDR2 YFSETQ. V lost 4 bases, J lost 4 bases, and 17 bases lay in between. This CDR3 is built from 15 residues. The CDR3 DNA is TGCGCCAGCAGCAAGGCTAACAGGGACGGCTATGGCTACACCTTC. This encodes CASSKANRDGYGYTF.

V and J are TRBV30 and TRBJ1-4, with TRBD1 matching 8 bases. This CDR3 region has 14 residues. V gave up 2 bases and J gave up 7 bases; unmatched junction bases: 6. Germline loops: CDR1 GTSNPN, CDR2 SVGIG (reference sequence). The CDR3 nucleotides are TGTGCCTGGAGTCGGCAGGGGGCAGCTGAAAAACTGTTTTTT. Amino acid sequence: CAWSRQGAAEKLFF.

This rearrangement joins TRBV2 to TRBJ2-2, with 11 bases aligning to TRBD1. The CDR3 sequence is 17 residues long. J was trimmed by 4 bases and V by 0 bases; bases with no gene match: 4. CDR1 and CDR2 from the germline V gene are SNHLY and FYNNEI. CDR3 region: CASSEAGQGATTGELFF. The CDR3 nucleotides are TGTGCCAGCAGTGAAGCTGGACAGGGGGCGACCACCGGGGAGCTGTTTTTT.

This chain joins TRBV10-3 and TRBJ1-4, with TRBD1 matching over 10 bases. The CDR3 loop spans 15 amino acids. Germline V CDR1 and CDR2: ENHRY, SYGVKD. V shed 4 bases and J 8 bases; nucleotides not matched to a gene: 7. The CDR3 nucleotides read TGTGCCATCAGTGTGACCGGGACAGGGGCGGAAAAACTGTTTTTT. This encodes CAISVTGTGAEKLFF.